These 29 T cell receptor beta chains originate from one sample sequenced in a study of T cell responses to AZD1222 COVID-19 vaccine. Libraries were prepared by immunoSEQ multiplex PCR; TCRdb keeps only in-frame clonotypes and omits some of them. Altogether about 83,000 clones are present, more than 75% being singletons, with the ten largest covering 8.7%. Sequenced material: peripheral blood, taken on day 0 of AZD1222 vaccination. These receptor sequences come from an adult in good health.

This chain links TRBV28 with TRBJ2-7; D is unresolved. CDR1 MDHEN and CDR2 SYDVKM come from the germline V gene. V was cut by 0 bases and J by 0 bases, with 12 bases left in between. There are 16 residues in the CDR3. The CDR3 protein is CASSLWGRLLSYEQYF. The CDR3 nucleotides are TGTGCCAGCAGTTTATGGGGCAGGCTCCTCTCCTACGAGCAGTACTTC.

The rearrangement uses TRBV4-3 and TRBJ2-1, with 11 bases fitting TRBD2. CDR3 length equals 18 residues. V lost 0 bases and J lost 2; bases outside the gene matches: 6. Germline lookup yields CDR1 LGHNA and CDR2 YSLEER. The chain's CDR3 is CASSQETSGSSPYNEQFF. The CDR3 nucleotides are TGCGCCAGCAGCCAAGAAACTAGCGGGAGTTCCCCCTACAATGAGCAGTTCTTC.

The rearrangement joins TRBV12-3 or TRBV12-4 to TRBJ1-1; D may be TRBD1 (6 bases). This CDR3 is built from 13 residues. Between the trimmed V and J ends, which lost 5 bases and 3 bases, there was a span of 10 bases. CDR3 residues: CASSQGFYTEAFF. In DNA form, the CDR3 reads TGTGCCAGCAGTCAGGGGTTTTACACTGAAGCTTTCTTT.

The chain joins TRBV24-1 to TRBJ2-1; D unclear. CDR1 and CDR2 from the germline V gene are KGHDR and SFDVKD. CDR3 length: 12 amino acids. V lost 4 bases and J lost 8, with 8 bases in between. The CDR3 nucleotides are TGTGCCACCAGTGACCCGTATGATGAGCAGTTCTTC. Its protein product is CATSDPYDEQFF.

The CDR3 coding sequence is TGTGCCAGCAGCGACCGGGGGGCGCGAGGAAACACCATATATTTT. This sequence encodes CASSDRGARGNTIYF. The rearrangement uses TRBV7-2 and TRBJ1-3, with a weak D call TRBD1 (6 bases). In germline, CDR1 is SGHTA, CDR2 FQGNSA. The CDR3 covers 15 residues. The V end lost 5 bases, the J end lost 4 bases, and 15 bases lay between the germline ends. Full variable domain (outside the CDR3, taken from reference TRBV7-2 and TRBJ1-3): GAGVSQSPSNKVTEKGKDVELRCDPISGHTALYWYRQSLGQGLEFLIYFQGNSAPDKSGLPSDRFSAERTGGSVSTLTIQRTQQEDSAVYLCASSDRGARGNTIYFGEGSWLTVV.

The V gene is TRBV29-1, the J gene TRBJ1-4; maybe TRBD1 (5 bases). Germline CDR1 is SQVTM and CDR2 is ANQGSEA. The CDR3 extends over 12 amino acids. Trimming stripped 1 base from V and 5 bases from J, with 5 bases between. Here the CDR3 reads CSVEGGNEKLFF. CDR3 coding DNA: TGCAGCGTTGAAGGGGGGAATGAAAAACTGTTTTTT.

This clone was seen more than once but under ten times. The chain combines TRBV7-9 with TRBJ2-7; TRBD1 is a possible D gene (6 bases). The germline V gene has CDR1 SEHNR and CDR2 FQNEAQ (reference sequence). CDR3 length: 16 amino acids. Trimming removed 1 base from V and 2 bases from J, with 15 bases in between. This chain's CDR3 is CASSLESGTRPYEQYF. The CDR3 nucleotides read TGTGCCAGCAGCTTAGAATCAGGGACAAGACCCTACGAGCAGTACTTC.

CDR3 nucleotide sequence: TGTGCCAGCGGACCTGGGGGACAGGGGGCTATTCAGCCCCAGCATTTT. This encodes CASGPGGQGAIQPQHF. V gene TRBV7-9 combines with J gene TRBJ1-5, with 12 bases matching TRBD1. Germline values: CDR1 SEHNR, CDR2 FQNEAQ (reference sequence). CDR3 length: 16 residues. Germline trimming cut 8 bases from V and 6 bases from J; bases unmatched to any gene: 11. The full variable domain, with the rest looked up from reference TRBV7-9 and TRBJ1-5, is DTGVSQNPRHKITKRGQNVTFRCDPISEHNRLYWYRQTLGQGPEFLTYFQNEAQLEKSRLLSDRFSAERPKGSFSTLEIQRTEQGDSAMYLCASGPGGQGAIQPQHFGDGTRLSIL.

The chain employs TRBV7-8 and TRBJ1-1; D gene uncertain. The CDR3 length is 14 residues. The germline V gene encodes CDR1 SGHVS and CDR2 FQNEAQ. With 5 bases removed from V and 5 bases from J, the gap between germline ends came to 15 bases. The CDR3 DNA sequence: TGTGCCAGCAGCCCTGGGTCCGGCGGGACTGAAGCTTTCTTT. Protein product: CASSPGSGGTEAFF.

J is TRBJ2-2 and V is TRBV3-1 (or the pseudogene TRBV3-2), with D perhaps given as TRBD1 or TRBD2 (6 bases each). Germline CDR1 LGHDT, CDR2 YNNKEL (reference sequence). CDR3 size: 16 residues. V lost 2 bases and J lost 6, with 16 bases in between. In DNA form, the CDR3 reads TGTGCCAGCAGCCAATCCCTACGAGGGGGGTCCGGGGAGCTGTTTTTT. Translating gives CASSQSLRGGSGELFF.

There are a few counts of this clone. This chain connects TRBV11-1 to TRBJ2-7; D not certain. This CDR3 spans 13 amino acids. Trimming pared 1 base from V and 3 bases from J, leaving 7 bases between. CDR1 and CDR2 from the germline V gene are SGHAT and FQDESV (reference sequence). CDR3 amino acids: CASSLGHNYEQYF. In nucleotides, the CDR3 is TGTGCCAGCAGCTTAGGTCACAACTACGAGCAGTACTTC.

The rearrangement links TRBV6-5 to TRBJ2-1, with 12 bases identical to TRBD2. Germline CDR1 and CDR2: MNHEY and SVGAGI. V was clipped by 6 bases and J by 12 bases; unmatched bases: 6. This CDR3 has 13 amino acids. Here the CDR3 reads CASSRTSGVGQFF. The CDR3 region has the DNA TGTGCCAGCAGCCGGACTAGCGGGGTGGGGCAGTTCTTC.

The V gene is TRBV6-2 or TRBV6-3, the J gene TRBJ2-7; perhaps TRBD2 as D (6 bases). V was cut by 6 bases and J by 6 bases, with 12 bases left in between. The CDR3 is made up of 12 amino acids. CDR1 is MNHEY and CDR2 is SVGEGT in the germline V gene. In nucleotides, the CDR3 is TGTGCCAGCAGCCCCACTAGCTCCGAGCAGTACTTC. It is translated as CASSPTSSEQYF.

This clone was picked up a small number of times. The chain carries TRBV18 and TRBJ1-3; maybe TRBD1 (5 bases). The CDR3 runs to 16 residues. The germline CDR1 and CDR2 sequences are KGHSH and LQKENI. Between the trimmed V and J ends, which lost 6 bases and 0 bases, there was a span of 15 bases. CDR3 residues: CASSQSGPDSGNTIYF. The CDR3 region has the DNA TGTGCCAGCTCCCAGTCGGGACCCGACTCTGGAAACACCATATATTTT.

The V call is TRBV11-2, the J call TRBJ2-1; the match to TRBD2 covers 10 bases. Unmatched junction bases numbered 4, after V lost 2 bases and J lost 6 bases. The CDR3 runs to 15 residues. Germline V gene data show CDR1 as SGHAT and CDR2 as FQNNGV. The CDR3, as DNA: TGTGCCAGCAGCTTAACAGCGGGAGGGCTCAATGAGCAGTTCTTC. Translating gives CASSLTAGGLNEQFF.

The chain uses TRBV6-2 or TRBV6-3 and TRBJ1-5; possibly TRBD1 for D (6 bases). The germline gives CDR1 MNHEY, CDR2 SVGEGT. V lost 5 bases to trimming and J lost 3 bases, with 14 bases between them. The CDR3 length is 15 residues. The CDR3 bases are TGTGCCAGCAGTGGTACAGGGACCCCCAATCAGCCCCAGCATTTT. This codes for CASSGTGTPNQPQHF.

The chain is built from TRBV30 and TRBJ1-6; D gene unclear. The CDR3 is 16 residues long. The V end lost 7 bases, the J end lost 4 bases, and 20 bases lay between the germline ends. Per the germline V gene, CDR1 is GTSNPN and CDR2 is SVGIG (reference sequence). The CDR3 sequence: CALAGGPFNYNSPLHF. The DNA of the CDR3 is TGTGCCTTGGCGGGAGGGCCCTTCAATTATAATTCACCCCTCCACTTT.

The rearrangement links TRBV27 to TRBJ2-7; D is perhaps TRBD2 (6 bases). V was clipped by 3 bases and J by 4 bases, with 13 bases between them. This CDR3 is 14 amino acids long. Germline lookup yields CDR1 MNHEY and CDR2 SMNVEV (reference sequence). The CDR3 reads CASSFGTLPYEQYF. For the CDR3, the DNA is TGTGCCAGCAGTTTCGGGACTCTTCCGTACGAGCAGTACTTC.

The CDR3 reads CASSFRADFEAFF. The CDR3 DNA reads TGTGCCAGCAGTTTTCGGGCCGATTTTGAGGCTTTCTTT. V gene TRBV12-3 or TRBV12-4 combines with J gene TRBJ1-1; the D is unclear. CDR3 length: 13 residues. Deletions cut 3 bases from V and 11 bases from J, with 16 bases between.

V is TRBV11-2 and J is TRBJ1-2; 9 nucleotides line up with TRBD1. The V gene end was trimmed by 4 bases and the J gene end by 7 bases; junction bases not matched to a gene: 13. From germline, CDR1 is SGHAT and CDR2 FQNNGV. The CDR3 totals 16 residues. The CDR3 nucleotides are TGTGCCAGCAGCTCAAGGAGGAGGGACAGGGCTTTTGGCTACACCTTC. Protein: CASSSRRRDRAFGYTF.

In DNA form, the CDR3 reads TGCGCCAGCAGCCCACGCACCGGGACTAGCGGGGCTAGCTCCTACAATGAGCAGTTCTTC. Encoded protein: CASSPRTGTSGASSYNEQFF. This chain links TRBV5-1 with TRBJ2-1; 13 nucleotides agree with TRBD2. Losses at the gene ends were 4 bases for V and 0 bases for J; bases not matched to a gene: 13. The CDR3 covers 20 residues. Germline CDR1 SGHRS, CDR2 YFSETQ.

Only one count was recorded for this clone. The genes are TRBV5-1 and TRBJ1-1; no clear D. The CDR3 length is 15 residues. Per the germline V gene, CDR1 is SGHRS and CDR2 is YFSETQ. The germline V and J ends were trimmed by 7 bases and 2 bases, with 18 bases remaining between them. CDR3 DNA: TGCGCCAGCGTTGAAACTTTCGGAAGTAACACTGAAGCTTTCTTT. Its translation is CASVETFGSNTEAFF.

The chain carries TRBV6-5 and TRBJ2-3; D may be TRBD2 (5 bases). This CDR3 has 14 residues. Germline V gene sequence: CDR1 MNHEY, CDR2 SVGAGI. V gave up 0 bases and J gave up 10 bases, with 14 bases separating them. In DNA form, the CDR3 reads TGTGCCAGCAGTTACTCGGAACTAGAAGGCGCGCAGTATTTT. This codes for CASSYSELEGAQYF.

The chain uses TRBV5-1 and TRBJ1-2; possible D gene TRBD1, 5 bases. Germline V CDR1 and CDR2: SGHRS, YFSETQ. Trimming removed 0 bases from V and 0 bases from J, with 15 bases in between. There are 17 residues in the CDR3. The CDR3 loop reads CASSLVGRQISNYGYTF. For the CDR3, the DNA is TGCGCCAGCAGCTTGGTAGGCAGACAGATATCTAACTATGGCTACACCTTC.

Only one count was recorded for this clone. The V gene is TRBV28, the J gene TRBJ2-4; 8 bases match TRBD1. The CDR3 totals 14 residues. After removal of 5 bases from V and 6 bases from J, the junction contained 6 bases not matched to a gene. Germline assignment: CDR1 MDHEN and CDR2 SYDVKM. The CDR3 nucleotides read TGTGCCAGCAGTCCCCAGGGGGCGGGAAACATTCAGTACTTC. Its protein product is CASSPQGAGNIQYF.

This clone occurred once. The J gene is TRBJ2-1, the V gene TRBV29-1; no clear D gene. This CDR3 is built from 12 residues. Germline CDR1 and CDR2: SQVTM and ANQGSEA. The germline V and J ends were trimmed by 1 base and 7 bases, with 8 bases remaining between them. CDR3: CSVEVRGNEQFF. CDR3 in DNA: TGCAGCGTTGAAGTCCGTGGGAATGAGCAGTTCTTC.

The chain couples TRBV7-2 to TRBJ2-2, with D possibly TRBD2 on 5 matching bases. V lost 7 bases, J lost 7 bases, and 13 bases lay in between. The CDR3 length is 13 residues. Germline V CDR1 and CDR2: SGHTA, FQGNSA. CDR3 in amino acids: CASTLSGGGELFF. The CDR3, as DNA: TGTGCCAGCACCCTCTCTGGAGGCGGGGAGCTGTTTTTT. Full variable domain (missing parts from reference TRBV7-2 and TRBJ2-2): GAGVSQSPSNKVTEKGKDVELRCDPISGHTALYWYRQSLGQGLEFLIYFQGNSAPDKSGLPSDRFSAERTGGSVSTLTIQRTQQEDSAVYLCASTLSGGGELFFGEGSRLTVL.

The J gene is TRBJ1-1, the V gene TRBV5-1; no clear D. CDR1 and CDR2 from the germline V gene are SGHRS and YFSETQ. Trimming removed 1 base from V and 2 bases from J, with 9 bases in between. The CDR3 covers 14 residues. The CDR3 spells CASSLMGVNTEAFF. The CDR3 DNA is TGCGCCAGCAGCTTGATGGGAGTTAACACTGAAGCTTTCTTT.

The V call is TRBV2, the J call TRBJ2-1; 7 bases are a match to TRBD2. After removal of 2 bases from V and 2 bases from J, the junction contained 3 bases not matched to a gene. The germline V gene encodes CDR1 SNHLY and CDR2 FYNNEI. The CDR3 is 15 amino acids. The DNA of the CDR3 is TGTGCCAGCAGTGAATCTCTAGCGGCCTACAATGAGCAGTTCTTC. It yields the protein CASSESLAAYNEQFF.